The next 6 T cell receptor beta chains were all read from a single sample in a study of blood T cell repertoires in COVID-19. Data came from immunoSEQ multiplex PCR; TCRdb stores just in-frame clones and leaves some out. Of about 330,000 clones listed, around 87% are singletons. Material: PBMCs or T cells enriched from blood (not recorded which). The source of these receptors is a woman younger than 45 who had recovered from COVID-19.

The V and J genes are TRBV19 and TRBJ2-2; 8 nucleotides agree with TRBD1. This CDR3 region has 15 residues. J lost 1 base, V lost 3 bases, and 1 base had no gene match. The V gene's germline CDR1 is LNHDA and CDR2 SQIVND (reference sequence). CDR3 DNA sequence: TGTGCCAGTAGTATTGGGACAGGGAACACCGGGGAGCTGTTTTTT. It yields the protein CASSIGTGNTGELFF. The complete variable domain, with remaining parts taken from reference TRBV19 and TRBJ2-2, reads DGGITQSPKYLFRKEGQNVTLSCEQNLNHDAMYWYRQDPGQGLRLIYYSQIVNDFQKGDIAEGYSVSREKKESFPLTVTSAQKNPTAFYLCASSIGTGNTGELFFGEGSRLTVL.

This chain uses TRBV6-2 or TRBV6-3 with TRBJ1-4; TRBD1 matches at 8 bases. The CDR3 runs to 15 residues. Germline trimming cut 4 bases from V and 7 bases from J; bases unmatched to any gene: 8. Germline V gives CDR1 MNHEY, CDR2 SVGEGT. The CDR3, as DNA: TGTGCCAGCAGTTCTCGGACAGGGATTAGTGAAAAACTGTTTTTT. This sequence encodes CASSSRTGISEKLFF.

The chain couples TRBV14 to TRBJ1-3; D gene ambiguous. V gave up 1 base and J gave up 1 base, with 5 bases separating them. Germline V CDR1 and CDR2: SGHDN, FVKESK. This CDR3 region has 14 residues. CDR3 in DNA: TGTGCCAGCAGCCAAGGAACTTCTGGAAACACCATATATTTT. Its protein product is CASSQGTSGNTIYF.

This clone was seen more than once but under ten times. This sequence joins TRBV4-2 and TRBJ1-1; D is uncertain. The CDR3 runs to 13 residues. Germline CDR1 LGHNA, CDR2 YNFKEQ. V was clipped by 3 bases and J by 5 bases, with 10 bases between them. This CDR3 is CASSQGRGTEAFF. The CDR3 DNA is TGTGCCAGCAGCCAGGGGAGAGGGACTGAAGCTTTCTTT.

In nucleotides, the CDR3 is TGTGCCAGCAGCCATGGATCCGGGGGACCCCTCTACAATGAGCAGTTCTTC. Residues: CASSHGSGGPLYNEQFF. J is TRBJ2-1 and V is TRBV3-1 (or the pseudogene TRBV3-2), with a weak D call TRBD2 (6 bases). Per germline, CDR1 LGHDT and CDR2 YNNKEL (reference sequence). V was pared by 3 bases and J by 3 bases, with 18 bases between. There are 17 residues in the CDR3.

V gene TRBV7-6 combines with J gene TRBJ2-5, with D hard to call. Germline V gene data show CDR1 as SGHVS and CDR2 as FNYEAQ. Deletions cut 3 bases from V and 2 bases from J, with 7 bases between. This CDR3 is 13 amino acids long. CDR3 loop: CASSLTHQETQYF. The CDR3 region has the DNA TGTGCCAGCAGCTTGACACATCAAGAGACCCAGTACTTC.